These 13 T cell receptor beta chains were all obtained from the same sample, sequenced in a study of T cell responses to AZD1222 COVID-19 vaccine. Repertoires were generated with immunoSEQ multiplex PCR, while TCRdb's copy carries only in-frame clones and drops some. The sample lists 89,000 or so clones; about 90% were seen once. The sample consisted of peripheral blood, taken on day 0 of AZD1222 vaccination. The receptors come from an adult in good health.

The J gene is TRBJ1-1, the V gene TRBV12-5; 11 bases fit TRBD1. This CDR3 is 19 amino acids long. V lost 2 bases and J lost 4; bases outside the gene matches: 15. Germline V gene sequence: CDR1 LGHNT, CDR2 FRNRAP. The CDR3 loop is CASGLRSGTGGFYRTEAFF. In DNA, the CDR3 is TGTGCTAGTGGTTTGCGCTCCGGGACAGGGGGTTTTTATCGCACTGAAGCTTTCTTT.

In this sample, this clone turned up once. V usage is TRBV9 and J usage is TRBJ1-1, with unresolved D. The CDR3 extends over 15 amino acids. The V and J ends lost 0 bases and 8 bases respectively, with 17 bases between them. Germline loops: CDR1 SGDLS, CDR2 YYNGEE. CDR3 bases: TGTGCCAGCAGCGTAGCTTTTGGGGAATCGGGCGAAGCTTTCTTT. The encoded protein is CASSVAFGESGEAFF.

The genes are TRBV27 and TRBJ1-2; D perhaps matches TRBD1 (5 bases). Germline V gives CDR1 MNHEY, CDR2 SMNVEV (reference sequence). The CDR3 covers 13 residues. Deletions cut 10 bases from V and 0 bases from J, with 12 bases between. The CDR3 is CATLGAANYGYTF. The CDR3 region has the DNA TGTGCCACCCTAGGGGCGGCTAACTATGGCTACACCTTC.

The chain couples TRBV7-9 to TRBJ2-3; TRBD2 agrees at 13 bases. The CDR3 runs 19 residues. V lost 6 bases and J lost 6; bases outside the gene matches: 18. Germline lookup yields CDR1 SEHNR and CDR2 FQNEAQ (reference sequence). The DNA of the CDR3 is TGTGCCAGCAGTTTTAGGACTAGCGGGAGACAGGACCTGGCTGATACGCAGTATTTT. This codes for CASSFRTSGRQDLADTQYF. Full variable domain (outside the CDR3, taken from reference TRBV7-9 and TRBJ2-3): DTGVSQNPRHKITKRGQNVTFRCDPISEHNRLYWYRQTLGQGPEFLTYFQNEAQLEKSRLLSDRFSAERPKGSFSTLEIQRTEQGDSAMYLCASSFRTSGRQDLADTQYFGPGTRLTVL.

V gene TRBV10-3 combines with J gene TRBJ2-7; 8 nucleotides match TRBD2. V gave up 5 bases and J gave up 3 bases; unmatched junction bases: 9. This CDR3 spans 15 amino acids. The germline gives CDR1 ENHRY, CDR2 SYGVKD. The CDR3 loop reads CAISPSGSEGYEQYF. In nucleotides, the CDR3 is TGTGCCATCAGTCCAAGCGGGAGTGAAGGCTACGAGCAGTACTTC.

This chain joins TRBV28 and TRBJ1-5; TRBD1 is a possible D gene (5 bases). V lost 10 bases and J 6 bases, leaving 13 bases between the germline ends. Germline lookup yields CDR1 MDHEN and CDR2 SYDVKM. This CDR3 contains 12 residues. CDR3 nucleotides: TGTGCCACCTCAAGGGGTTTTCAGCCCCAGCATTTT. This gives the protein CATSRGFQPQHF.

V usage is TRBV7-2 and J usage is TRBJ1-5, with D unresolved. This CDR3 has 13 amino acids. The germline V gene has CDR1 SGHTA and CDR2 FQGNSA. Trimming took 6 bases from V and 4 from J, leaving 10 bases between them. The CDR3 is CASSADWNQPQHF. In DNA form, the CDR3 reads TGTGCCAGCAGTGCCGATTGGAATCAGCCCCAGCATTTT. The full variable domain, rest sourced from reference TRBV7-2 and TRBJ1-5, is GAGVSQSPSNKVTEKGKDVELRCDPISGHTALYWYRQSLGQGLEFLIYFQGNSAPDKSGLPSDRFSAERTGGSVSTLTIQRTQQEDSAVYLCASSADWNQPQHFGDGTRLSIL.

The V gene is TRBV24-1, the J gene TRBJ1-4; maybe TRBD1 (5 bases). In germline, CDR1 is KGHDR, CDR2 SFDVKD. CDR3 length: 18 amino acids. V was cut by 4 bases and J by 0 bases, with 17 bases left in between. The CDR3 DNA reads TGTGCCACCAGTGACCCACTACTCAGACAGCCAACTAATGAAAAACTGTTTTTT. As protein: CATSDPLLRQPTNEKLFF.

The chain is built from TRBV19 and TRBJ2-3; 7 nucleotides agree with TRBD2. The trim removed 2 bases at V and 6 bases at J, leaving 5 bases unmatched. Germline assignment: CDR1 LNHDA and CDR2 SQIVND (reference sequence). The CDR3 is made up of 14 amino acids. In DNA, the CDR3 is TGTGCCAGTAGTATACCCGGGAGGTGGGATACGCAGTATTTT. Translation: CASSIPGRWDTQYF. The whole variable domain, filled in from reference TRBV19 and TRBJ2-3, reads DGGITQSPKYLFRKEGQNVTLSCEQNLNHDAMYWYRQDPGQGLRLIYYSQIVNDFQKGDIAEGYSVSREKKESFPLTVTSAQKNPTAFYLCASSIPGRWDTQYFGPGTRLTVL.

The chain joins TRBV6-4 to TRBJ1-2; 7 positions agree with TRBD1. The junction had 4 bases not matched to a gene; V was cut back by 4 bases and J by 2 bases. The CDR3 runs 14 residues. Per the germline V gene, CDR1 is MRHNA and CDR2 is SNTAGT. The CDR3 protein is CASSGQGVNYGYTF. The CDR3 bases are TGTGCCAGCAGTGGGCAGGGGGTGAACTATGGCTACACCTTC.

The chain combines TRBV28 with TRBJ1-5; the D gene is possibly TRBD1 (5 bases). V lost 6 bases and J 0 bases, leaving 9 bases between the germline ends. The CDR3 sequence is 14 residues long. CDR1 and CDR2 from the germline V gene are MDHEN and SYDVKM. The CDR3 DNA is TGTGCCAGCAGCGGGGCTTATAGCAATCAGCCCCAGCATTTT. It encodes CASSGAYSNQPQHF. Combining the CDR3 with reference TRBV28 and TRBJ1-5 gives the whole variable domain DVKVTQSSRYLVKRTGEKVFLECVQDMDHENMFWYRQDPGLGLRLIYFSYDVKMKEKGDIPEGYSVSREKKERFSLILESASTNQTSMYLCASSGAYSNQPQHFGDGTRLSIL.

This sequence joins TRBV5-1 and TRBJ1-2, with TRBD1 identical over 7 bases. The CDR3 runs 16 residues. Germline-derived CDR1 and CDR2 are SGHRS and YFSETQ. The trim removed 3 bases at V and 2 bases at J, leaving 10 bases unmatched. CDR3: CASSSRVTGSNYGYTF. CDR3 nucleotide sequence: TGCGCCAGCAGCTCGCGAGTGACAGGGTCCAACTATGGCTACACCTTC.

The chain couples TRBV6-5 to TRBJ2-3, with TRBD2 matching over 7 bases. The length of the CDR3 is 15 residues. Germline assignment: CDR1 MNHEY and CDR2 SVGAGI. V gave up 8 bases and J gave up 4 bases; unmatched junction bases: 12. The CDR3 region is CASAPGGQGADTQYF. CDR3 DNA: TGTGCCAGCGCCCCGGGGGGTCAGGGTGCAGATACGCAGTATTTT.